This T cell receptor beta chain stems from a study of T cell responses to AZD1222 COVID-19 vaccine. Sequencing used immunoSEQ multiplex PCR; TCRdb keeps in-frame clones, though not all of them. The sample shows 160,000 or so clones, 92% of them seen only once. J gave up 6 bases and V 2 bases, and 3 bases lay outside the gene matches. Germline V gene data show CDR1 as MNHGY and CDR2 as SVAAGI. This CDR3 is 14 amino acids long. Turning to this clone: Antigen unknown.

Second-dose recipients at about 4 or about 12 weeks were treated as one pooled group. General study findings and limits: Baseline seropositivity characterized only a handful of AZD1222 recipients. Receipt of two AZD1222 doses was followed by a rise in Spike-specific TCR breadth and depth. Vaccine-associated CD4 TCRs spanned spike, dominant at 160-218 and 743-854.

This receptor was obtained from an adult who received the AZD1222 COVID-19 vaccine. The rearrangement joins TRBV6-9 to TRBJ1-5; 8 bases line up with TRBD1. Sequenced here: peripheral blood, sampled 28 days after the second AZD1222 dose. The CDR3 sequence is CASSYQGAGQPQHF. The CDR3 nucleotides read TGTGCCAGCAGTTATCAGGGGGCAGGTCAGCCCCAGCATTTT.